This T cell receptor beta chain was observed in a study of Ad26.COV2.S vaccination and SARS-CoV-2 variants. Study-level findings and limits: Researchers cautioned that TCR breadth and depth analyses may have underestimated total T cell responses. The authors reported substantial breadth in spike-specific CD8+ and CD4+ T cell responses after vaccination.

Comment on this clone: Its specificity is not known. Other DNA sequences in the sample encode the same CDR3.

Germline CDR1 reads SEHNR; CDR2 reads FQNEAQ (reference sequence). Losses at the gene ends were 5 bases for V and 4 bases for J; bases not matched to a gene: 2. There are 13 residues in the CDR3. TCRdb's table, derived via immunoSEQ multiplex PCR, lists solely in-frame clones and lacks some. The data hold around 350,000 clones, with roughly 94% observed a single time. This rearrangement joins TRBV7-9 to TRBJ1-1; 9 positions match TRBD1. Sequenced material: peripheral blood, taken after recovery from COVID-19. This clonotype was obtained from a human donor who had recovered from COVID-19. CDR3 in amino acids: CASSRQGGTEAFF. DNA for the CDR3: TGTGCCAGCAGCCGACAGGGGGGCACTGAAGCTTTCTTT.